These T cell receptor beta chains were read from a single sample in a study of siplizumab effects on memory and regulatory T cells. Some clones are missing from TCRdb's copy, which holds only in-frame ones; the method was immunoSEQ multiplex PCR. The sample holds over 80,000 clones, roughly 94% seen once. The material sequenced was non-Treg CD4+ T cells sorted from blood. Receptors originate from a human donor in good health. Each CDR3 is given with its conserved first and last residue. The D gene is left open where the match is weak. Size is omitted from some rows. Given values are once, few, many or a class for expanded clones.

CDR3 protein	CDR3 DNA	J gene	D gene	clone size	V gene
CASRQQEKLFF	TGTGCCAGCAGGCAACAGGAAAAACTGTTTTTT	TRBJ1-4	-	-	TRBV2
CASSSIQGANSYEQYF	TGTGCCAGCAGCTCAATCCAGGGGGCTAACTCCTACGAGCAGTACTTC	TRBJ2-7	TRBD1	-	TRBV11-2
CASIGSSYEQYF	TGTGCCAGCATAGGCAGCTCCTACGAGCAGTACTTC	TRBJ2-7	-	-	TRBV6-5
CAFRSTGAGNTIYF	TGTGCCTTCCGTTCAACAGGGGCTGGAAACACCATATATTTT	TRBJ1-3	TRBD1	-	TRBV30
CASSEFTAVVGELFF	TGCGCCAGCAGTGAGTTCACCGCGGTCGTCGGGGAGCTGTTTTTT	TRBJ2-2	-	-	TRBV10-2
CSVETAGTDTQYF	TGCAGCGTTGAGACAGCAGGCACAGATACGCAGTATTTT	TRBJ2-3	-	-	TRBV29-1
CASSLNADANYGYTF	TGTGCCAGCTCACTGAATGCGGACGCTAACTATGGCTACACCTTC	TRBJ1-2	-	once	TRBV18
CASREGVWGFNEQFF	TGCGCCAGCAGGGAAGGGGTTTGGGGATTCAATGAGCAGTTCTTC	TRBJ2-1	-	-	TRBV4-1
CASDRIRAETQYF	TGTGCCAGCGACAGAATAAGGGCTGAGACCCAGTACTTC	TRBJ2-5	-	-	TRBV7-9
CASRFTGADTGELFF	TGCGCCAGCAGATTTACGGGGGCGGACACCGGGGAGCTGTTTTTT	TRBJ2-2	-	-	TRBV5-1
CSVKREGVPFF	TGCAGTGTCAAGCGGGAGGGCGTTCCGTTCTTC	TRBJ2-1	TRBD2	-	TRBV20-1
CASSREPSVYYEQYF	TGTGCCAGCAGCCGGGAACCTAGCGTATACTACGAGCAGTACTTC	TRBJ2-7	-	-	TRBV5-4
CASSLLGQVNTEAFF	TGTGCCAGCAGCTTACTGGGACAGGTGAACACTGAAGCTTTCTTT	TRBJ1-1	TRBD1	-	TRBV6-1
CASSYSWTGNQPQHF	TGTGCCAGCAGTTACTCCTGGACAGGGAATCAGCCCCAGCATTTT	TRBJ1-5	TRBD1	-	TRBV6-5
CASGRDRGMNTEAFF	TGTGCCAGCGGACGGGACAGAGGAATGAACACTGAAGCTTTCTTT	TRBJ1-1	TRBD1	-	TRBV5-4
CASSSAPFTMNTEAFF	TGCGCCAGCAGTTCCGCACCTTTTACCATGAACACTGAAGCTTTCTTT	TRBJ1-1	-	-	TRBV10-1
CASSQSADREQFF	TGTGCCAGCAGCCAATCGGCGGACAGGGAACAGTTCTTC	TRBJ2-1	TRBD1	-	TRBV16
CASSPRGSGQPQHF	TGTGCCAGCAGCCCACGAGGTTCAGGTCAGCCCCAGCATTTT	TRBJ1-5	-	-	TRBV28
CASSARQGNTEAFF	TGTGCCAGCAGCGCACGACAGGGGAACACTGAAGCTTTCTTT	TRBJ1-1	TRBD1	-	TRBV7-9
CASSYSRHLNTEAFF	TGTGCCAGCAGTTACTCGCGACACCTGAACACTGAAGCTTTCTTT	TRBJ1-1	-	-	TRBV6-5
CASSMSTDTSGYTF	TGTGCCAGTAGTATGTCTACAGACACGAGTGGCTACACCTTC	TRBJ1-2	-	-	TRBV19
CASSRPGDRANTEAFF	TGTGCCAGCTCCAGACCAGGGGATAGGGCGAACACTGAAGCTTTCTTT	TRBJ1-1	-	-	TRBV18
CASSLKVGGSTDTQYF	TGTGCCAGCAGCTTAAAAGTAGGGGGGTCTACAGATACGCAGTATTTT	TRBJ2-3	-	-	TRBV7-3
CASSTTGIRAEAFF	TGTGCCAGCAGTACGACAGGTATTAGGGCTGAAGCTTTCTTT	TRBJ1-1	-	-	TRBV6-6
CASSFPTSGIWDTQYF	TGTGCCAGCAGCTTTCCGACTAGCGGGATCTGGGATACGCAGTATTTT	TRBJ2-3	TRBD2	-	TRBV7-3
CASSFSGTGRYEQYF	TGCGCCAGCAGCTTTTCCGGGACAGGGCGATACGAGCAGTACTTC	TRBJ2-7	TRBD1	-	TRBV5-1
CASSPPHREPAFNEQFF	TGTGCCAGCAGTCCCCCCCACCGGGAGCCGGCGTTCAATGAGCAGTTCTTC	TRBJ2-1	-	once	TRBV28
CASSFQGNTGELFF	TGTGCCAGCAGCTTTCAGGGGAACACCGGGGAGCTGTTTTTT	TRBJ2-2	-	once	TRBV5-4
CASTKVQGSYNEQFF	TGTGCCAGCACCAAGGTCCAGGGCTCCTACAATGAGCAGTTCTTC	TRBJ2-1	-	-	TRBV6-1
CASSLSGPLDHEQYF	TGTGCCAGCAGCTTAAGTGGGCCGTTGGACCACGAGCAGTACTTC	TRBJ2-7	-	-	TRBV7-3
CASSPWAGTYEQYF	TGTGCCAGCAGTCCCTGGGCAGGGACGTACGAGCAGTACTTC	TRBJ2-7	-	-	TRBV6-6